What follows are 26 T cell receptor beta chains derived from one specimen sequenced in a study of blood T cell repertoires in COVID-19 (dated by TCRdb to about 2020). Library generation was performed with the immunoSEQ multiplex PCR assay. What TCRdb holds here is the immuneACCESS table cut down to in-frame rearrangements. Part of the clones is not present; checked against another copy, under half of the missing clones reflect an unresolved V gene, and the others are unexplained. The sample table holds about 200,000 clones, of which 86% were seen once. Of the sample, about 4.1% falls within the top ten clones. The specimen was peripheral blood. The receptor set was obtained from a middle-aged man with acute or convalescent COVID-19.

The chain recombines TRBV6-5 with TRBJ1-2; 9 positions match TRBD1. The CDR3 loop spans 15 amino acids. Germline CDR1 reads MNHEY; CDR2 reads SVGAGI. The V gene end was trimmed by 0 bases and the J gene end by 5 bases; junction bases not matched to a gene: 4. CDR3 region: CASSYSRTGEYGYTF. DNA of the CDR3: TGTGCCAGCAGTTACTCTCGGACAGGGGAGTATGGCTACACCTTC.

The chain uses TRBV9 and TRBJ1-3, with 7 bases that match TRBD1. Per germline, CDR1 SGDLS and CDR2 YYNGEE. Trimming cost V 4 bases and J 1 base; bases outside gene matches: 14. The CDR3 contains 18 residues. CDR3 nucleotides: TGTGCCAGCAGCTCCGGACCGGGACAGTTCCTATCTGGAAACACCATATATTTT. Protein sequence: CASSSGPGQFLSGNTIYF.

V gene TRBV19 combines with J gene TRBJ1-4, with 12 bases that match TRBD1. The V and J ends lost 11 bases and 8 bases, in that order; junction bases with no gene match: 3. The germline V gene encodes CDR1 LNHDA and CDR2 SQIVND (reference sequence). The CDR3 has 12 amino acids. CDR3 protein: CAAGTGGEKLFF. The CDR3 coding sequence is TGTGCCGCCGGGACAGGGGGCGAAAAACTGTTTTTT.

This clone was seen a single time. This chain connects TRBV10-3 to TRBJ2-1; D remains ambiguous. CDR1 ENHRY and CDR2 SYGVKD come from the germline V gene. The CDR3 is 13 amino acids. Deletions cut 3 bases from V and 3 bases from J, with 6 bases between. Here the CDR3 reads CAISENNYNEQFF. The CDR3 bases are TGTGCCATCAGTGAAAACAACTACAATGAGCAGTTCTTC.

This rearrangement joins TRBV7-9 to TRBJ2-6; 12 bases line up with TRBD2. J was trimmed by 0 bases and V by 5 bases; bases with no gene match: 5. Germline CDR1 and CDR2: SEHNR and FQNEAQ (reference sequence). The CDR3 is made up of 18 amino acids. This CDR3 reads CASSIGTSGSSGANVLTF. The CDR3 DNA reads TGTGCCAGCAGCATTGGGACTAGCGGGTCCTCTGGGGCCAACGTCCTGACTTTC.

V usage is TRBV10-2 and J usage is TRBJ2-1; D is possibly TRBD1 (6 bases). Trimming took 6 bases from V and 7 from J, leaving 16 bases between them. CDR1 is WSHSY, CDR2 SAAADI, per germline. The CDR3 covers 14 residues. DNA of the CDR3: TGCGCCAGCAGGGGGCCCGGGACAAGAAATGAGCAGTTCTTC. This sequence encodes CASRGPGTRNEQFF.

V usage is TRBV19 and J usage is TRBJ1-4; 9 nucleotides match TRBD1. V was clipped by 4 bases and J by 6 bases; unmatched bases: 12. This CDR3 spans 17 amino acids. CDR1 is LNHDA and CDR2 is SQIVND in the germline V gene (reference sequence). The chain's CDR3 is CASSKDGQGRRYEKLFF. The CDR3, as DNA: TGTGCCAGTAGTAAAGATGGACAGGGGCGAAGGTATGAAAAACTGTTTTTT. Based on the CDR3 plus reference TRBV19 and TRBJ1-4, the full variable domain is DGGITQSPKYLFRKEGQNVTLSCEQNLNHDAMYWYRQDPGQGLRLIYYSQIVNDFQKGDIAEGYSVSREKKESFPLTVTSAQKNPTAFYLCASSKDGQGRRYEKLFFGSGTQLSVL.

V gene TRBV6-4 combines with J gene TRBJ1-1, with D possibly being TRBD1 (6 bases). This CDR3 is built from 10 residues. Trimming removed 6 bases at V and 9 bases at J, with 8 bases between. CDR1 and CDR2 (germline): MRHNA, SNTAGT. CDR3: CASSRDKAFF. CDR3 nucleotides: TGTGCCAGCAGCAGGGACAAAGCTTTCTTT.

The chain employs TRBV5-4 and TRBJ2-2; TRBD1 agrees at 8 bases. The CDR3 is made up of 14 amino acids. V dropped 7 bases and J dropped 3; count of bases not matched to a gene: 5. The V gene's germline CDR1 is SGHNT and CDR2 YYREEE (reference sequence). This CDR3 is CASRGQVDTGELFF. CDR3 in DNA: TGTGCCAGCCGGGGACAGGTAGACACCGGGGAGCTGTTTTTT. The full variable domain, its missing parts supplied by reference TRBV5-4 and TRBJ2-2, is ETGVTQSPTHLIKTRGQQVTLRCSSQSGHNTVSWYQQALGQGPQFIFQYYREEENGRGNFPPRFSGLQFPNYSSELNVNALELDDSALYLCASRGQVDTGELFFGEGSRLTVL.

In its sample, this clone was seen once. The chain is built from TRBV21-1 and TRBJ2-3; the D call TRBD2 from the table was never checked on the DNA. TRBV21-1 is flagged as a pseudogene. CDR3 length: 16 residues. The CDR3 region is CASSSVAPSGRDTQYF. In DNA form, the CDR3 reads TGTGCCAGCAGCTCAGTCGCGCCTAGCGGGAGGGATACGCAGTATTTT.

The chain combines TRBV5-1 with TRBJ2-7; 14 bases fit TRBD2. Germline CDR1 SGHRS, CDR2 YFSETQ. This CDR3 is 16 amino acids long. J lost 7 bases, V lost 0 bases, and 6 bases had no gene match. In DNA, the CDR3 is TGCGCCAGCAGCTTGGGTGGGACTAGCGGGGGACTGGAGCAGTACTTC. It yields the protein CASSLGGTSGGLEQYF.

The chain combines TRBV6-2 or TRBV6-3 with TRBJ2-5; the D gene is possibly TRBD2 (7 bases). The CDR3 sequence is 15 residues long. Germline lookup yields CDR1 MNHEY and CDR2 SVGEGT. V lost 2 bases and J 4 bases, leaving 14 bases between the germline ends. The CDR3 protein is CASSYGGGRLETQYF. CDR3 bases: TGTGCCAGCAGTTACGGGGGGGGGCGGTTAGAGACCCAGTACTTC.

CDR3 in amino acids: CASTLGGQGPYEQYF. CDR3 DNA sequence: TGTGCCAGCACTCTAGGCGGACAAGGGCCCTACGAGCAGTACTTC. This sequence joins TRBV6-5 and TRBJ2-7, with D maybe TRBD1 (5 bases). Deletions cut 7 bases from V and 2 bases from J, with 18 bases between. In germline, CDR1 is MNHEY, CDR2 SVGAGI. This CDR3 is built from 15 residues.

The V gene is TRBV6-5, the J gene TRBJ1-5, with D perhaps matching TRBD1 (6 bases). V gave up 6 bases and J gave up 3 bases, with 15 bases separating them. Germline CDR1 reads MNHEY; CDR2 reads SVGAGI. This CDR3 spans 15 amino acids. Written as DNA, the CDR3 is TGTGCCAGCAGCGAGATGACAGGAAACAATCAGCCCCAGCATTTT. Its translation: CASSEMTGNNQPQHF.

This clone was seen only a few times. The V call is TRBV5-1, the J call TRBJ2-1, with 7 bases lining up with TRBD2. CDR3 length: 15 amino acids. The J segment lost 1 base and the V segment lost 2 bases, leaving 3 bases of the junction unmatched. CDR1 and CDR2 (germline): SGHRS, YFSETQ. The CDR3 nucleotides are TGCGCCAGCAGCTTCGACGGGGGGTCCTACAATGAGCAGTTCTTC. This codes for CASSFDGGSYNEQFF.

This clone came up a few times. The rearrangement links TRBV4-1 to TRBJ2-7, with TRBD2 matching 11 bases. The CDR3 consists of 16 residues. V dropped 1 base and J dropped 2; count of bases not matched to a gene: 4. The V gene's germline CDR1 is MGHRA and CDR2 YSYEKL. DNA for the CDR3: TGCGCCAGCAGCCAAGCCCCTAGCGGGGGGACCTACGAGCAGTACTTC. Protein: CASSQAPSGGTYEQYF.

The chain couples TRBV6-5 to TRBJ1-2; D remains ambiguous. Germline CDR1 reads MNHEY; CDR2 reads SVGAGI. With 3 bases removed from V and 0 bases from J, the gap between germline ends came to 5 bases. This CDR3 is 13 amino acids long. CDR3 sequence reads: CASSYLANYGYTF. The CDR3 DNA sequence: TGTGCCAGCAGTTATTTAGCTAACTATGGCTACACCTTC.

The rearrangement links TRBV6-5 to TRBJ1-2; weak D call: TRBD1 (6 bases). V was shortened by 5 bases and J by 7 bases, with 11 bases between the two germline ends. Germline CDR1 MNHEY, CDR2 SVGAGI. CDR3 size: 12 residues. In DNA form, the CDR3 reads TGTGCCAGCAGTCCACAGGGAACTGGCTACACCTTC. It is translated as CASSPQGTGYTF.

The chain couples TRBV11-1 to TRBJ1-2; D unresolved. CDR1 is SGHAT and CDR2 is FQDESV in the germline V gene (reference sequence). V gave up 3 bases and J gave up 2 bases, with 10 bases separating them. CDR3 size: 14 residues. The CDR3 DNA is TGTGCCAGCAGCTTTGGCAACCAGAACTATGGCTACACCTTC. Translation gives CASSFGNQNYGYTF. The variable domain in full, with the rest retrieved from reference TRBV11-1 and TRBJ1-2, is EAEVAQSPRYKITEKSQAVAFWCDPISGHATLYWYRQILGQGPELLVQFQDESVVDDSQLPKDRFSAERLKGVDSTLKIQPAELGDSAMYLCASSFGNQNYGYTFGSGTRLTVV.

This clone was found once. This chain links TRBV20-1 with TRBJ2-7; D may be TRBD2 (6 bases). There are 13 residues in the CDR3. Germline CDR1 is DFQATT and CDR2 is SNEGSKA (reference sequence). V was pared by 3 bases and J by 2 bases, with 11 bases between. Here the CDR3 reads CSASAGWTYEQYF. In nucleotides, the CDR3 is TGCAGTGCTAGTGCGGGGTGGACCTACGAGCAGTACTTC.

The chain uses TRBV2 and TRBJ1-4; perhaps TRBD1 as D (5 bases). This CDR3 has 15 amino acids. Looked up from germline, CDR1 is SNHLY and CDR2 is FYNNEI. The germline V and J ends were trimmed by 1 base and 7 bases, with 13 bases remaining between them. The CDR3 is CASSEVAGTGEKLFF. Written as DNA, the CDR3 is TGTGCCAGCAGTGAAGTAGCGGGGACTGGTGAAAAACTGTTTTTT. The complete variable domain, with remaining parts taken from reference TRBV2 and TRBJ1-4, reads EPEVTQTPSHQVTQMGQEVILRCVPISNHLYFYWYRQILGQKVEFLVSFYNNEISEKSEIFDDQFSVERPDGSNFTLKIRSTKLEDSAMYFCASSEVAGTGEKLFFGSGTQLSVL.

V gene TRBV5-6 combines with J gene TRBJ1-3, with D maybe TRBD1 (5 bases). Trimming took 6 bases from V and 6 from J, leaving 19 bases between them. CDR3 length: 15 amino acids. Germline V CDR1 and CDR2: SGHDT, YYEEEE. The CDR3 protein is CASTRATSGQNTIYF. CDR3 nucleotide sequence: TGTGCCAGCACCAGGGCCACGAGTGGGCAAAACACCATATATTTT.

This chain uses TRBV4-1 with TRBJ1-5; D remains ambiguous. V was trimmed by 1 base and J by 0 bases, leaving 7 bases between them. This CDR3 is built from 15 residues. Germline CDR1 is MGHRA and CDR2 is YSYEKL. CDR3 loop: CASSQGESSNQPQHF. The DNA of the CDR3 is TGCGCCAGCAGCCAAGGGGAGTCTAGCAATCAGCCCCAGCATTTT.

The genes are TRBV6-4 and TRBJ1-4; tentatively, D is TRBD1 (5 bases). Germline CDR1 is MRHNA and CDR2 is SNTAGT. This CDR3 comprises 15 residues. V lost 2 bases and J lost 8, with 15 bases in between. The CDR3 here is CASSDPGPFGEKLFF. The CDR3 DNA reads TGTGCCAGCAGTGACCCAGGGCCCTTTGGGGAAAAACTGTTTTTT.

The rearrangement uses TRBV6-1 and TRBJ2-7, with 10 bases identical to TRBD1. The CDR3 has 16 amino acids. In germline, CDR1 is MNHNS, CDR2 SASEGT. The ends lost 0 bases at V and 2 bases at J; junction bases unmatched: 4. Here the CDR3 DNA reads TGTGCCAGCAGTGAAGCAGGCGGGACAGGGGCCTACGAGCAGTACTTC. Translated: CASSEAGGTGAYEQYF.

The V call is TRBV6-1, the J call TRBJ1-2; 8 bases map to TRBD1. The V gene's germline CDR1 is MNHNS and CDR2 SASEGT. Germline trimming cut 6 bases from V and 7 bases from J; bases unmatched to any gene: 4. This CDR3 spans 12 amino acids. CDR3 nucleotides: TGTGCCAGCAGCACAGGGGGGTTTGGCTACACCTTC. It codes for CASSTGGFGYTF.